Sequencing of this T cell receptor beta chain was carried out in a study of blood T cell repertoires in COVID-19. Study summary: PBMCs, B-cell-depleted T cells, or T cells provided the cDNA or gDNA that made up the material.

With respect to this clone: The sample holds other DNA sequences that translate to the same CDR3.

Original data processing: Amplified reference gene primers provided the basis for estimating nucleated cell counts. Profiling relied on immunoSEQ multiplex PCR, and the TCRdb table lists in-frame clones only, not all of them. The V and J calls and clone size were taken over from that table, and D and trimming were inferred from the DNA. The data show 80,000 or so clones, roughly nine tenths seen once. With 3 bases removed from V and 4 bases from J, the gap between germline ends came to 13 bases. Germline values: CDR1 KGHSH, CDR2 LQKENI. CDR3 length: 15 residues. V gene TRBV18 combines with J gene TRBJ1-5, with TRBD1 as a possible D gene (5 bases). Source material: peripheral blood. The receptor comes from a woman aged 50 to 60 in a cohort sampled during active COVID-19. CDR3: CASSPGTGGNQPQHF. The CDR3 DNA sequence: TGTGCCAGCTCACCCGGAACGGGGGGGAATCAGCCCCAGCATTTT.